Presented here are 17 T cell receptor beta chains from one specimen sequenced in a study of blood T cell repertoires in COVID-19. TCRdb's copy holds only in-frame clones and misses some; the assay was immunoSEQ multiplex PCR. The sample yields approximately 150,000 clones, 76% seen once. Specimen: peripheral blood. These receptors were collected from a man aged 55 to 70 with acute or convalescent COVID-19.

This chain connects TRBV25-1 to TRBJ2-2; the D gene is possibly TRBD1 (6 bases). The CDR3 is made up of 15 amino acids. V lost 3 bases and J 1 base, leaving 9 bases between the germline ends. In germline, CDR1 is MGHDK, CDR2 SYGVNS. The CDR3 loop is CASSDYRENTGELFF. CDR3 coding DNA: TGTGCCAGCAGTGATTACAGGGAGAACACCGGGGAGCTGTTTTTT. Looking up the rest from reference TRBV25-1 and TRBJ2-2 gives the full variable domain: EADIYQTPRYLVIGTGKKITLECSQTMGHDKMYWYQQDPGMELHLIHYSYGVNSTEKGDLSSESTVSRIRTEHFPLTLESARPSHTSQYLCASSDYRENTGELFFGEGSRLTVL.

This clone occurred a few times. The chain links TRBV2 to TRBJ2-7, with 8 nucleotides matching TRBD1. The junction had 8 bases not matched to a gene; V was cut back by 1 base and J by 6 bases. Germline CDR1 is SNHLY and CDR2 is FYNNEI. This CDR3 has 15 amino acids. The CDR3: CASSEEGQALSEQYF. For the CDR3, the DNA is TGTGCCAGCAGTGAAGAGGGACAGGCCCTCAGCGAGCAGTACTTC.

The CDR3 sequence is CASSQTDRGRYTF. The CDR3 nucleotides read TGCGCCAGCAGCCAGACAGACAGGGGCCGCTACACCTTC. The V call is TRBV4-1, the J call TRBJ1-2; 8 nucleotides line up with TRBD1. Trimming removed 3 bases from V and 9 bases from J; junction bases left unmatched: 6. The CDR3 consists of 13 residues. Germline V lookup: CDR1 MGHRA, CDR2 YSYEKL.

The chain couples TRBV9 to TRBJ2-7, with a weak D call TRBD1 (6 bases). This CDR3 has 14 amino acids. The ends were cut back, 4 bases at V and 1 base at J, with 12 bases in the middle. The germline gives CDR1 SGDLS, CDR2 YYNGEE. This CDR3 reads CASSTQGASYEQYF. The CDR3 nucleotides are TGTGCCAGCAGCACACAGGGTGCATCCTACGAGCAGTACTTC.

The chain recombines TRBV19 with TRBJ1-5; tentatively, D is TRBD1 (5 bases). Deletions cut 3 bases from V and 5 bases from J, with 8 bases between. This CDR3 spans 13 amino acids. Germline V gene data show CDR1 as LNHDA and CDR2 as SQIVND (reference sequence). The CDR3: CASSMTVDQPQHF. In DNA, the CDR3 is TGTGCCAGTAGTATGACAGTGGATCAGCCCCAGCATTTT.

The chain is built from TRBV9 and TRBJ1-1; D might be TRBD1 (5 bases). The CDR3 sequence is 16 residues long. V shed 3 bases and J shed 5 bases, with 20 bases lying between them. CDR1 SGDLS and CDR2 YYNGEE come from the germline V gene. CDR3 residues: CASSAPIGGRVTEAFF. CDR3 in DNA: TGTGCCAGCAGCGCCCCAATCGGGGGGAGGGTGACTGAAGCTTTCTTT.

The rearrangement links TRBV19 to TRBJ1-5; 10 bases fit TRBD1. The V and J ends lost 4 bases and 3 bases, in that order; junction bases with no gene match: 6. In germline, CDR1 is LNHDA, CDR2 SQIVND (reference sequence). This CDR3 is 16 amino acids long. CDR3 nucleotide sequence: TGTGCCAGTAGTAGAAGGGACAGGGGTATCAATCAGCCCCAGCATTTT. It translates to CASSRRDRGINQPQHF.

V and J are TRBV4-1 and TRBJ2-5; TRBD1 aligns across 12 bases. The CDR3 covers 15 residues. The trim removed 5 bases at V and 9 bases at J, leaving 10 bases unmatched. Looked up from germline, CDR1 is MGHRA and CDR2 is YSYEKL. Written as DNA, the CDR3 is TGCGCCAGCAGCGAGGGGGACAGGGGGCTTGAGGCCCAGTACTTC. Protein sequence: CASSEGDRGLEAQYF.

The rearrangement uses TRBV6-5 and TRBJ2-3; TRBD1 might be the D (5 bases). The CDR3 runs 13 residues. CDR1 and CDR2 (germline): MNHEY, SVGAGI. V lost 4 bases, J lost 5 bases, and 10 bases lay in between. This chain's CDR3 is CASSSPRVDTQYF. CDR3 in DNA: TGTGCCAGCAGTTCCCCCAGGGTAGATACGCAGTATTTT.

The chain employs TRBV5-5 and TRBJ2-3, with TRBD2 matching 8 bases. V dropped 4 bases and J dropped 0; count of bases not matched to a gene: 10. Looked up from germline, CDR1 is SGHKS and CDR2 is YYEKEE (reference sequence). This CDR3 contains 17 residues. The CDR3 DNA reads TGTGCCAGCAGCGCTATTGTTAGCGGGACTAGCACAGATACGCAGTATTTT. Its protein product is CASSAIVSGTSTDTQYF.

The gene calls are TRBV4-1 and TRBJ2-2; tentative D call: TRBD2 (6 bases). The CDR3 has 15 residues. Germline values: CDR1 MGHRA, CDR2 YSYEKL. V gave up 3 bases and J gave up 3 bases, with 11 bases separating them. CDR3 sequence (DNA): TGCGCCAGCAGCCAGGTGCGCGGGGACACCGGGGAGCTGTTTTTT. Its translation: CASSQVRGDTGELFF.

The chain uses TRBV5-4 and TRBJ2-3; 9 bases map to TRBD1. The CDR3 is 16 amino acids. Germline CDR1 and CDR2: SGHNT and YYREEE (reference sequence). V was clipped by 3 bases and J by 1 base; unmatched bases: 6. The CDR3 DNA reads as TGTGCCAGCAGCTCTGACAGGGGGTATCGCACAGATACGCAGTATTTT. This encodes CASSSDRGYRTDTQYF.

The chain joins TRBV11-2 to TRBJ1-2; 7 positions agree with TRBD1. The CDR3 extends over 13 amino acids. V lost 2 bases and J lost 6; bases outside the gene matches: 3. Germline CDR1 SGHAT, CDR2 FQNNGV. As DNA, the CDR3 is TGTGCCAGCAGCTTACAGGGGGTGGATGGCTACACCTTC. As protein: CASSLQGVDGYTF.

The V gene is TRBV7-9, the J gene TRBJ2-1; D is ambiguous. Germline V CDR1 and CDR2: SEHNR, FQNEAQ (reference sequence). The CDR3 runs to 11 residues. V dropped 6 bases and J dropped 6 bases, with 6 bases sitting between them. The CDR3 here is CASRSVNEQFF. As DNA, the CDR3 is TGTGCCAGCAGGTCCGTCAATGAGCAGTTCTTC.

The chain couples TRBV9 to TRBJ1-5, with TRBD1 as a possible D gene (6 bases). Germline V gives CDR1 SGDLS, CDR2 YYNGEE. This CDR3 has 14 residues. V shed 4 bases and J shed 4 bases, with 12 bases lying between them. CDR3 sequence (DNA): TGTGCCAGCAGCCTACAGGGAGGGAATCAGCCCCAGCATTTT. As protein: CASSLQGGNQPQHF.

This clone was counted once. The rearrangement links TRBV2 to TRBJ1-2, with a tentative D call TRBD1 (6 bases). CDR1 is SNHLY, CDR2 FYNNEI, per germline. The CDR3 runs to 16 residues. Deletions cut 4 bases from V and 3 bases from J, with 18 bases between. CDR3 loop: CASSANRAPYDYGYTF. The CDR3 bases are TGTGCCAGCAGTGCGAACAGGGCCCCCTATGACTATGGCTACACCTTC. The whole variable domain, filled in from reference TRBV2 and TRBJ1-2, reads EPEVTQTPSHQVTQMGQEVILRCVPISNHLYFYWYRQILGQKVEFLVSFYNNEISEKSEIFDDQFSVERPDGSNFTLKIRSTKLEDSAMYFCASSANRAPYDYGYTFGSGTRLTVV.

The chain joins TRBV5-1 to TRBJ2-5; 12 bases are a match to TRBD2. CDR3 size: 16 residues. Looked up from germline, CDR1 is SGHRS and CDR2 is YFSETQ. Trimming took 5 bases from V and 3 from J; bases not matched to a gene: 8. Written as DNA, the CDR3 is TGCGCCAGCAGGGGGACTAGCGGGCCCCTGGAAGAGACCCAGTACTTC. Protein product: CASRGTSGPLEETQYF. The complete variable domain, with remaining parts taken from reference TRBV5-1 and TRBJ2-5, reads KAGVTQTPRYLIKTRGQQVTLSCSPISGHRSVSWYQQTPGQGLQFLFEYFSETQRNKGNFPGRFSGRQFSNSRSEMNVSTLELGDSALYLCASRGTSGPLEETQYFGPGTRLLVL.